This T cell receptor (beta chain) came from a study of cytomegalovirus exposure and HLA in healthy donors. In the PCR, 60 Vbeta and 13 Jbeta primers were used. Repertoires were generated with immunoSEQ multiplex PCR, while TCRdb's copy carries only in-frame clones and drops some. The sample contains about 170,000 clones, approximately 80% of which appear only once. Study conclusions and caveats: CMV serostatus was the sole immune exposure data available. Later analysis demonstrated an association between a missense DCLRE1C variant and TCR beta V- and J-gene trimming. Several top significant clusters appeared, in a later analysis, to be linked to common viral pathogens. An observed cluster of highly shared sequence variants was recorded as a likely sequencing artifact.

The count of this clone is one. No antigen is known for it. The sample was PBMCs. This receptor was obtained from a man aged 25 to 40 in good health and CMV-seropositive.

The CDR3 coding sequence is TGTGCCAGTAGTACGACAGGGGCATCTGGAAACACCATATATTTT. As protein: CASSTTGASGNTIYF. The chain carries TRBV19 and TRBJ1-3, with TRBD1 matching 8 bases. V shed 4 bases and J 1 base; nucleotides not matched to a gene: 3. The length of the CDR3 is 15 residues. Germline-derived CDR1 and CDR2 are LNHDA and SQIVND (reference sequence). The full variable domain, rest sourced from reference TRBV19 and TRBJ1-3, is DGGITQSPKYLFRKEGQNVTLSCEQNLNHDAMYWYRQDPGQGLRLIYYSQIVNDFQKGDIAEGYSVSREKKESFPLTVTSAQKNPTAFYLCASSTTGASGNTIYFGEGSWLTVV.